This passage covers 24 T cell receptor beta chains from one sample sequenced in a study of T cell clonotyping in hematopoietic cell transplantation. The time point: recipient sample about 28 days before transplant, after cytoreduction. Repertoires were generated with immunoSEQ multiplex PCR, while TCRdb's copy carries only in-frame clones and drops some. The top ten clones hold approximately 1.8% of a sample with some 16,000 clones, roughly 93% of them seen once. The sequencing used peripheral blood mononuclear cells, collected before stem cell transplant. These receptors all come from a man in his late teens or twenties with biphenotypic leukemia. Some clones in this sample may be carry-over from other donors' samples.

The chain carries TRBV6-1 and TRBJ1-5; D is unresolved. V lost 9 bases and J lost 0, with 12 bases in between. This CDR3 has 14 amino acids. Per the germline V gene, CDR1 is MNHNS and CDR2 is SASEGT. This chain's CDR3 is CASPSIDSNQPQHF. Written as DNA, the CDR3 is TGTGCCAGTCCCTCCATTGATAGCAATCAGCCCCAGCATTTT.

This chain joins TRBV27 and TRBJ2-2, with D possibly matching TRBD1 (6 bases). The CDR3 is made up of 15 amino acids. The V end was cut by 2 bases, the J end by 2 bases, with 9 bases between. CDR1 is MNHEY and CDR2 is SMNVEV in the germline V gene (reference sequence). The CDR3 is CASSLRGINTGELFF. DNA of the CDR3: TGTGCCAGCAGTTTAAGGGGGATCAACACCGGGGAGCTGTTTTTT.

The chain joins TRBV5-6 to TRBJ2-7; possibly TRBD1 for D (5 bases). CDR3 size: 13 residues. CDR1 is SGHDT, CDR2 YYEEEE, per germline. Trimming stripped 0 bases from V and 6 bases from J, with 10 bases between. The CDR3 reads CASSLGRAVEQYF. The CDR3 nucleotides are TGTGCCAGCAGCTTGGGCAGGGCGGTCGAGCAGTACTTC.

V usage is TRBV10-3 and J usage is TRBJ2-5; the match to TRBD1 covers 11 bases. There are 13 residues in the CDR3. The ends lost 8 bases at V and 5 bases at J; junction bases unmatched: 4. The germline gives CDR1 ENHRY, CDR2 SYGVKD. The CDR3 here is CAISGDRGETQYF. CDR3 nucleotide sequence: TGTGCCATCTCCGGGGACAGGGGGGAGACCCAGTACTTC.

The V gene is TRBV6-4, the J gene TRBJ2-2; D may be TRBD2 (7 bases). The germline V gene encodes CDR1 MRHNA and CDR2 SNTAGT. V lost 5 bases and J lost 0, with 10 bases in between. The CDR3 runs 15 residues. The CDR3 coding sequence is TGTGCCAGCAGTCGGGGGGCTGCGAACACCGGGGAGCTGTTTTTT. It codes for CASSRGAANTGELFF.

J is TRBJ1-6 and V is TRBV19, with TRBD1 matching 10 bases. This CDR3 is built from 13 residues. With 8 bases clipped from V and 8 bases from J, the junction kept 3 bases outside the gene matches. From germline, CDR1 is LNHDA and CDR2 SQIVND (reference sequence). The DNA of the CDR3 is TGTGCCAGTGTAGGACAGGGGGATTCACCCCTCCACTTT. This codes for CASVGQGDSPLHF.

This chain joins TRBV4-2 and TRBJ2-3, with D maybe TRBD2 (5 bases). This CDR3 region has 15 residues. V was cut by 0 bases and J by 4 bases, with 11 bases left in between. The V gene's germline CDR1 is LGHNA and CDR2 YNFKEQ. The CDR3 region has the DNA TGTGCCAGCAGCCAAGACCCCGAGGGAGCAGATACGCAGTATTTT. The encoded protein is CASSQDPEGADTQYF.

The chain is built from TRBV7-2 and TRBJ2-7, with a weak D call TRBD1 (5 bases). V gave up 3 bases and J gave up 3 bases, with 12 bases separating them. The CDR3 loop spans 14 amino acids. Germline V gene sequence: CDR1 SGHTA, CDR2 FQGNSA. This CDR3 is CASSFMTADYEQYF. The DNA of the CDR3 is TGTGCCAGCAGCTTTATGACAGCAGACTACGAGCAGTACTTC.

This clone was counted once. The V and J genes are TRBV7-2 and TRBJ2-3; TRBD2 agrees at 11 bases. The CDR3 covers 16 residues. Unmatched junction bases numbered 10, after V lost 5 bases and J lost 6 bases. Germline loops: CDR1 SGHTA, CDR2 FQGNSA. The CDR3 DNA reads TGTGCCAGCAGCAGATGGACTAGCGGGCCCCTCGATACGCAGTATTTT. It is translated as CASSRWTSGPLDTQYF.

The chain employs TRBV13 and TRBJ2-7, with D perhaps being TRBD1 or TRBD2 (5 bases each). V lost 5 bases to trimming and J lost 0 bases, with 20 bases between them. CDR3 length equals 17 residues. The germline CDR1 and CDR2 sequences are PRHDT and FYEKMQ (reference sequence). Here the CDR3 reads CASSLGTAVISSYEQYF. The CDR3 DNA is TGTGCCAGCAGCCTCGGGACCGCCGTAATTAGCTCCTACGAGCAGTACTTC.

The V and J genes are TRBV11-2 and TRBJ1-2; no clear D gene. CDR1 is SGHAT, CDR2 FQNNGV, per germline. CDR3 length: 12 amino acids. The V and J ends lost 5 bases and 5 bases respectively, with 9 bases between them. The CDR3 sequence: CASSNQRYGYTF. The CDR3 nucleotides are TGTGCCAGCAGCAACCAGAGATATGGCTACACCTTC.

The CDR3 reads CASSTSRRGDYEQYF. As DNA, the CDR3 is TGCGCCAGCAGCACTTCGCGGAGGGGGGACTACGAGCAGTACTTC. V is TRBV10-2 and J is TRBJ2-7; D is perhaps TRBD1 or TRBD2 (6 bases each). Trimming removed 6 bases from V and 3 bases from J, with 18 bases in between. The CDR3 covers 15 residues. Per germline, CDR1 WSHSY and CDR2 SAAADI.

J is TRBJ1-1 and V is TRBV28; D is ambiguous. The V end lost 5 bases, the J end lost 0 bases, and 16 bases lay between the germline ends. Germline CDR1 and CDR2: MDHEN and SYDVKM. This CDR3 is 16 amino acids long. The CDR3 reads CASSPTEITMNTEAFF. The CDR3 nucleotides are TGTGCCAGCAGTCCTACGGAAATCACAATGAACACTGAAGCTTTCTTT.

This clone was seen once. The chain couples TRBV7-2 to TRBJ1-5; the D is unclear. Between the trimmed V and J ends, which lost 1 base and 5 bases, there was a span of 9 bases. Looked up from germline, CDR1 is SGHTA and CDR2 is FQGNSA. This CDR3 contains 14 residues. CDR3 protein: CASSLGARDQPQHF. DNA of the CDR3: TGTGCCAGCAGCTTAGGGGCGAGGGATCAGCCCCAGCATTTT.

The V gene is TRBV5-5, the J gene TRBJ1-1; 7 bases align to TRBD1. From germline, CDR1 is SGHKS and CDR2 YYEKEE (reference sequence). The CDR3 has 16 residues. Trimming removed 3 bases from V and 4 bases from J; junction bases left unmatched: 12. CDR3 amino acids: CASSWETGIRSTEAFF. The CDR3 region has the DNA TGTGCCAGCAGCTGGGAGACAGGGATCCGGAGCACTGAAGCTTTCTTT.

This sequence joins TRBV4-3 and TRBJ2-5; D is perhaps TRBD2 (5 bases). The germline gives CDR1 LGHNA, CDR2 YSLEER. The CDR3 is made up of 14 amino acids. Trimming removed 4 bases at V and 5 bases at J, with 14 bases between. The CDR3 reads CASSPREGKETQYF. Here the CDR3 DNA reads TGCGCCAGCAGCCCCCGAGAGGGAAAGGAGACCCAGTACTTC.

CDR3 residues: CASSDEASAPLYEQYF. The CDR3 bases are TGTGCCAGCAGTGATGAAGCCTCCGCACCCCTCTACGAGCAGTACTTC. The chain employs TRBV2 and TRBJ2-7; D unclear. Germline lookup yields CDR1 SNHLY and CDR2 FYNNEI. This CDR3 comprises 16 residues. Trimming cost V 3 bases and J 3 bases, with 18 bases left between them.

This clone showed up just once. The rearrangement links TRBV14 to TRBJ1-1; a weak D match, TRBD1 (6 bases). V was shortened by 5 bases and J by 5 bases, with 18 bases between the two germline ends. The CDR3 runs 15 residues. The germline V gene encodes CDR1 SGHDN and CDR2 FVKESK. The chain's CDR3 is CASSVGRGSETEAFF. The CDR3, as DNA: TGTGCCAGCAGCGTAGGTAGGGGGTCAGAGACTGAAGCTTTCTTT.

V is TRBV7-2 and J is TRBJ2-3, with 10 bases aligning to TRBD2. V lost 6 bases to trimming and J lost 2 bases; unmatched junction nucleotides: 8. Germline CDR1 reads SGHTA; CDR2 reads FQGNSA. The CDR3 runs 16 residues. As DNA, the CDR3 is TGTGCCAGCAGTCAAATAGCGGGGGGCCTCACAGATACGCAGTATTTT. Its protein is CASSQIAGGLTDTQYF.

This rearrangement joins TRBV11-1 to TRBJ2-7, with D possibly being TRBD2 (7 bases). CDR1 and CDR2 from the germline V gene are SGHAT and FQDESV (reference sequence). Trimming cost V 5 bases and J 1 base, with 9 bases left between them. The CDR3 has 13 amino acids. This CDR3 reads CASSAGASYEQYF. For the CDR3, the DNA is TGTGCCAGCAGCGCGGGGGCGTCCTACGAGCAGTACTTC.

The chain uses TRBV18 and TRBJ1-4; D is perhaps TRBD1 (5 bases). Germline loops: CDR1 KGHSH, CDR2 LQKENI. The CDR3 loop spans 14 amino acids. V lost 2 bases, J lost 8 bases, and 12 bases lay in between. The DNA for the CDR3 is TGTGCCAGCTCACCATTCTGGACACTAGAAAAACTGTTTTTT. Its protein is CASSPFWTLEKLFF.

This chain uses TRBV7-9 with TRBJ2-7; tentatively, D is TRBD1 (5 bases). Germline V CDR1 and CDR2: SEHNR, FQNEAQ (reference sequence). V lost 5 bases to trimming and J lost 5 bases, with 7 bases between them. This CDR3 spans 11 amino acids. CDR3 bases: TGTGCCAGCAGCCAGGGCAACGAGCAGTACTTC. Amino acids: CASSQGNEQYF.

In this sample, this clone turned up a few times. The J gene is TRBJ1-6, the V gene TRBV2; 8 bases map to TRBD1. CDR3 length equals 16 residues. Germline V gene sequence: CDR1 SNHLY, CDR2 FYNNEI. Trimming took 5 bases from V and 4 from J; bases not matched to a gene: 7. CDR3 residues: CASSRDRPGYNSPLHF. Written as DNA, the CDR3 is TGTGCCAGCAGTAGGGACAGGCCGGGATATAATTCACCCCTCCACTTT.

The chain links TRBV19 to TRBJ1-6, with 10 bases lining up with TRBD1. Losses at the gene ends were 1 base for V and 9 bases for J; bases not matched to a gene: 3. This CDR3 is built from 15 residues. Germline V CDR1 and CDR2: LNHDA, SQIVND (reference sequence). The CDR3 nucleotides are TGTGCCAGTAGTATAGGGGACAGGGGACTTTCACCCCTCCACTTT. This translates into CASSIGDRGLSPLHF.